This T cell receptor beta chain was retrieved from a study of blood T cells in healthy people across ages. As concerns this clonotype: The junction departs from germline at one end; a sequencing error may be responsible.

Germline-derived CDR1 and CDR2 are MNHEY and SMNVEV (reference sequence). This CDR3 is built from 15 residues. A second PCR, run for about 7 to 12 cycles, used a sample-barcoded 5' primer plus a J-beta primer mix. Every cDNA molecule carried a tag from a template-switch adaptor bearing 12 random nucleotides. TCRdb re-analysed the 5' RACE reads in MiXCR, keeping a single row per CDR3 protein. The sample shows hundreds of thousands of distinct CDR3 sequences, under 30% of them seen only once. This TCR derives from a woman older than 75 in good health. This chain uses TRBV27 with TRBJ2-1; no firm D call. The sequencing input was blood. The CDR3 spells CASSFKTPLYSEQFF. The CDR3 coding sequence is TGTGCCAGCAGTTTTAAGACCCCCCTTTACAGTGAGCAGTTCTTC.